This entry describes one TCR beta chain. Its antigen is not known. Looked up from germline, CDR1 is GTSNPN and CDR2 is SVGIG (reference sequence). V was cut by 0 bases and J by 2 bases, with 8 bases left in between. The CDR3 has 14 amino acids. Expressed TCRB transcripts were sequenced because the isolated RNA had all been reverse transcribed beforehand. The repertoire was sequenced with immunoSEQ multiplex PCR; TCRdb's copy has only in-frame clones and lacks some. The sample lists 200,000 to 250,000 clones; 25% to 35% were seen once. This sample was taken from a study of beta chain features in type 1 diabetes. For the study at large: Patients did not differ from healthy donors in age, gender or cell yield. Analysis included 107,917,701 sorted cells drawn from all samples. Notes on the study in general: Small HLA sub-analyses could not settle whether HLA shapes TCRB rearrangement.

The clonotype originates from a man aged 25-40 years in good health. Input material: central memory CD4+ T cells from blood. The gene calls are TRBV30 and TRBJ2-4, with a weak D call TRBD1 (6 bases). DNA for the CDR3: TGTGCCTGGAGTGTAGGGGGTTCCAAAAACATTCAGTACTTC. This encodes CAWSVGGSKNIQYF.